Presented here are 29 T cell receptor beta chains from one specimen sequenced in a study of response to subunit inactivated influenza vaccine. TCRdb reanalysed the RT-PCR reads using MiXCR and keeps one entry per CDR3 protein. The sample holds about 780,000 distinct CDR3 sequences; around 18% are singletons and the top ten take roughly a tenth. The material sequenced was PBMCs from blood, taken 5 days after vaccination. The receptors originated from a man between 45 and 60 years old who received an inactivated influenza vaccine.

This clonotype was seen a few times. This CDR3 is CASGGTSNQEQFF. CDR3 sequence (DNA): TGTGCCAGCGGGGGGACTTCCAATCAGGAGCAGTTCTTC. This chain links TRBV7-9 with TRBJ2-1, with D possibly being TRBD2 (6 bases). Trimming cost V 8 bases and J 10 bases, with 18 bases left between them. This CDR3 comprises 13 residues. Germline V gene sequence: CDR1 SEHNR, CDR2 FQNEAQ (reference sequence).

This clonotype came up a few times. The chain recombines TRBV29-1 with TRBJ2-2; 8 nucleotides agree with TRBD1. This CDR3 is 14 amino acids long. CDR1 is SQVTM and CDR2 is ANQGSEA in the germline V gene. Unmatched junction bases numbered 10, after V lost 6 bases and J lost 7 bases. CDR3 in DNA: TGCAGCGTAGTTACTCAGGGGGCGGACGGGGAGCTGTTTTTT. Translated, it gives CSVVTQGADGELFF.

This chain connects TRBV5-1 to TRBJ1-1, with 8 bases that match TRBD1. V lost 4 bases and J lost 9; bases outside the gene matches: 2. This CDR3 region has 11 residues. CDR1 is SGHRS and CDR2 is YFSETQ in the germline V gene. Here the CDR3 DNA reads TGCGCCAGCAGCGGGGACAGGAAAGCTTTCTTT. This encodes CASSGDRKAFF.

The V gene is TRBV4-2, the J gene TRBJ2-7; D might be TRBD1 or TRBD2, each matching 5 bases. The CDR3 has 13 amino acids. V lost 1 base and J lost 7, with 11 bases in between. The germline CDR1 and CDR2 sequences are LGHNA and YNFKEQ. Written as DNA, the CDR3 is TGTGCCAGCAGCCAAGGGGACCTCTGGGAGCAGTACTTC. Its protein product is CASSQGDLWEQYF.

The sample holds many counts of this clonotype. One end of the junction fails to match germline, which may point to a read error. J is TRBJ2-3 and V is TRBV12-3 or TRBV12-4; 10 bases line up with TRBD2. The CDR3 is made up of 15 amino acids. Here the CDR3 reads CASSPEAGGRDTQYF. In DNA, the CDR3 is TGCGCCAGCAGCCCCGAAGCGGGGGGGCGGGATACGCAGTATTTT.

The rearrangement links TRBV6-6 to TRBJ2-7; TRBD2 might be the D (6 bases). Trimming pared 6 bases from V and 12 bases from J, leaving 21 bases between. Per the germline V gene, CDR1 is MNHNY and CDR2 is SVGAGI (reference sequence). CDR3 length: 13 amino acids. The CDR3 sequence is CASSGGQVTRLYF. CDR3 DNA: TGTGCCAGCAGCGGAGGGCAGGTAACTAGGCTGTACTTC.

This clonotype has a handful of counts. This chain uses TRBV6-6 with TRBJ2-4; 7 positions agree with TRBD1. The germline gives CDR1 MNHNY, CDR2 SVGAGI (reference sequence). Losses at the gene ends were 6 bases for V and 7 bases for J; bases not matched to a gene: 6. This CDR3 contains 13 residues. This chain's CDR3 is CASSPTGSNIQYF. CDR3 nucleotides: TGTGCCAGCAGCCCGACAGGGAGCAACATTCAGTACTTC.

The table lists this clonotype with many counts. The DNA for the CDR3 is TGTGCCAGTTCAGACAGGGGTGAGCAGTTCTTC. This translates into CASSDRGEQFF. The chain employs TRBV12-3 or TRBV12-4 and TRBJ2-1, with 8 bases fitting TRBD1. The CDR3 sequence is 11 residues long. V gave up 9 bases and J gave up 9 bases; unmatched junction bases: 4.

This clonotype was observed a handful of times. The chain recombines TRBV9 with TRBJ2-7; D not resolved. The CDR3 spans 15 residues. Trimming pared 0 bases from V and 0 bases from J, leaving 10 bases between. CDR1 is SGDLS and CDR2 is YYNGEE in the germline V gene. For the CDR3, the DNA is TGTGCCAGCAGCGTAGGGGTGACCCACTCCTACGAGCAGTACTTC. As protein: CASSVGVTHSYEQYF.

The chain joins TRBV7-8 to TRBJ1-5; D is undetermined. The V and J ends lost 1 base and 0 bases respectively, with 7 bases between them. CDR1 and CDR2 (germline): SGHVS, FQNEAQ. There are 15 residues in the CDR3. This CDR3 reads CASSLGSGSNQPQHF. In DNA, the CDR3 is TGTGCCAGCAGCTTAGGGTCAGGTAGCAATCAGCCCCAGCATTTT.

V gene TRBV10-3 combines with J gene TRBJ2-5, with D maybe TRBD2 (6 bases). There are 15 residues in the CDR3. The V and J ends lost 0 bases and 4 bases respectively, with 12 bases between them. Germline V gene data show CDR1 as ENHRY and CDR2 as SYGVKD. This chain's CDR3 is CAISESVVSGETQYF. CDR3 sequence (DNA): TGTGCCATCAGTGAGTCAGTCGTTAGCGGAGAGACCCAGTACTTC.

Only a few counts were recorded for this clonotype. The chain combines TRBV20-1 with TRBJ2-1; 9 bases fit TRBD2. Germline trimming cut 0 bases from V and 6 bases from J; bases unmatched to any gene: 3. Germline V gene data show CDR1 as DFQATT and CDR2 as SNEGSKA (reference sequence). The CDR3 runs to 14 residues. The CDR3 bases are TGCAGTGCTAGAGATCGACTAGCGGCCAATGAGCAGTTCTTC. Translation: CSARDRLAANEQFF.

This clonotype was seen ten or more times. The V and J genes are TRBV7-9 and TRBJ1-1; no clear D gene. With 1 base removed from V and 4 bases from J, the gap between germline ends came to 10 bases. CDR3 length: 14 amino acids. The germline gives CDR1 SEHNR, CDR2 FQNEAQ (reference sequence). CDR3 nucleotides: TGTGCCAGCAGCTTAGAAGGATTCCGCACTGAAGCTTTCTTT. It is translated as CASSLEGFRTEAFF.

This clonotype was detected only a few times. V is TRBV3-1 and J is TRBJ2-4; maybe TRBD1 (6 bases). From germline, CDR1 is LGHDT and CDR2 YNNKEL (reference sequence). Trimming removed 1 base from V and 8 bases from J, with 6 bases in between. This CDR3 comprises 12 residues. Here the CDR3 DNA reads TGTGCCAGCAGCCAAGGGACAGACATTCAGTACTTC. Translated: CASSQGTDIQYF.

This rearrangement joins TRBV20-1 to TRBJ2-3, with 10 bases identical to TRBD2. This CDR3 is built from 16 residues. Trimming took 3 bases from V and 2 from J; bases not matched to a gene: 8. Germline CDR1 is DFQATT and CDR2 is SNEGSKA (reference sequence). CDR3 in amino acids: CSASGLAGAATDTQYF. The CDR3 bases are TGCAGTGCTAGTGGGCTAGCGGGGGCCGCCACAGATACGCAGTATTTT.

The genes are TRBV29-1 and TRBJ2-1; tentatively, D is TRBD2 (6 bases). The V end lost 0 bases, the J end lost 7 bases, and 10 bases lay between the germline ends. CDR1 SQVTM and CDR2 ANQGSEA come from the germline V gene. The CDR3 spans 13 residues. As DNA, the CDR3 is TGCAGCGTTGAAGATTGGGGGGTGAATGAGCAGTTCTTC. It encodes CSVEDWGVNEQFF.

This clonotype has a handful of counts. This chain links TRBV4-3 with TRBJ1-4, with D uncertain. Germline CDR1 LGHNA, CDR2 YSLEER. The CDR3 length is 15 residues. V was trimmed by 1 base and J by 0 bases, leaving 6 bases between them. This chain's CDR3 is CASSQAHATNEKLFF. The CDR3 DNA is TGCGCCAGCAGCCAAGCCCATGCAACTAATGAAAAACTGTTTTTT.

This sequence joins TRBV13 and TRBJ1-2, with TRBD1 matching over 7 bases. V gave up 5 bases and J gave up 0 bases; unmatched junction bases: 6. The V gene's germline CDR1 is PRHDT and CDR2 FYEKMQ (reference sequence). This CDR3 has 15 amino acids. CDR3 bases: TGTGCCAGCAGCGACAGGACAGGCACTAACTATGGCTACACCTTC. Translating it yields CASSDRTGTNYGYTF. The entire variable domain, with the rest obtained from reference TRBV13 and TRBJ1-2, is as follows: AAGVIQSPRHLIKEKRETATLKCYPIPRHDTVYWYQQGPGQDPQFLISFYEKMQSDKGSIPDRFSAQQFSDYHSELNMSSLELGDSALYFCASSDRTGTNYGYTFGSGTRLTVV.

The genes are TRBV18 and TRBJ1-1; D unresolved. Trimming pared 4 bases from V and 5 bases from J, leaving 14 bases between. Germline CDR1 KGHSH, CDR2 LQKENI. CDR3 size: 14 residues. The CDR3 DNA reads as TGTGCCAGCTCACTCCGGTCGACCGAGACTGAAGCTTTCTTT. Protein product: CASSLRSTETEAFF.

This clonotype was seen a handful of times. This chain links TRBV11-3 with TRBJ2-2; 11 nucleotides line up with TRBD1. The trim removed 5 bases at V and 12 bases at J, leaving 5 bases unmatched. CDR1 is SGHNT and CDR2 is YENEEA in the germline V gene. The CDR3 spans 13 residues. The CDR3 nucleotides are TGTGCCAGCAGCCTCGGGACAGGGGGGAAGCTGTTTTTT. Translation: CASSLGTGGKLFF.

This clonotype was seen only a few times. This CDR3 is CASSYRGVSSYNEQFF. CDR3 DNA: TGTGCCAGCAGCTACCGGGGGGTTAGCTCCTACAATGAGCAGTTCTTC. V is TRBV7-2 and J is TRBJ2-1, with 7 bases that match TRBD2. The germline V gene has CDR1 SGHTA and CDR2 FQGNSA. The V segment lost 4 bases and the J segment 0 bases; nucleotides outside the gene matches: 6. This CDR3 has 16 residues.

This clonotype was detected only a few times. This chain joins TRBV10-1 and TRBJ1-4, with TRBD1 matching 7 bases. V shed 6 bases and J 8 bases; nucleotides not matched to a gene: 6. CDR1 and CDR2 from the germline V gene are WNHNN and SYGVQD (reference sequence). The CDR3 spans 13 residues. The CDR3, as DNA: TGCGCCAGCAGGGGGGTGACAGGGGAAAAACTGTTTTTT. Its translation: CASRGVTGEKLFF.

The chain is built from TRBV20-1 and TRBJ2-2; unclear D gene. Trimming removed 3 bases at V and 2 bases at J, with 10 bases between. The germline CDR1 and CDR2 sequences are DFQATT and SNEGSKA (reference sequence). This CDR3 is built from 14 residues. The CDR3 sequence: CSARTRTNTGELFF. CDR3 nucleotide sequence: TGCAGTGCTAGGACCCGGACCAACACCGGGGAGCTGTTTTTT.

This clonotype occurred a few times. The V and J genes are TRBV20-1 and TRBJ2-3; D is perhaps TRBD1 (6 bases). The length of the CDR3 is 14 residues. Trimming shortened V by 6 bases and J by 2 bases, and 15 bases separated the two germline ends. Looked up from germline, CDR1 is DFQATT and CDR2 is SNEGSKA (reference sequence). CDR3 region: CSARLWDNTDTQYF. CDR3 sequence (DNA): TGCAGTGCCCGCCTTTGGGACAACACAGATACGCAGTATTTT.

The chain joins TRBV6-1 to TRBJ1-6; 11 nucleotides line up with TRBD1. V lost 6 bases, J lost 1 base, and 11 bases stayed unmatched. There are 19 residues in the CDR3. Germline V gene data show CDR1 as MNHNS and CDR2 as SASEGT. CDR3 in DNA: TGTGCCAGCAGCCTACGAGGGGACAGGGGGACATCCTATAATTCACCCCTCCACTTT. Protein sequence: CASSLRGDRGTSYNSPLHF.

V gene TRBV5-1 combines with J gene TRBJ2-1; 7 bases agree with TRBD1. The germline V gene encodes CDR1 SGHRS and CDR2 YFSETQ. The CDR3 length is 14 residues. Trimming took 1 base from V and 4 from J; bases not matched to a gene: 2. This CDR3 is CASSLQGVYNEQFF. The CDR3 nucleotides read TGCGCCAGCAGCTTGCAGGGGGTGTACAATGAGCAGTTCTTC.

This chain joins TRBV5-1 and TRBJ2-7; TRBD1 matches 7 bases. This CDR3 has 16 amino acids. Germline assignment: CDR1 SGHRS and CDR2 YFSETQ. The trim removed 4 bases at V and 3 bases at J, leaving 13 bases unmatched. The CDR3 protein is CASSVLGRDSRYEQYF. The CDR3 DNA reads TGCGCCAGCAGCGTCCTAGGCCGGGACAGCCGCTACGAGCAGTACTTC. Full variable domain (outside the CDR3, taken from reference TRBV5-1 and TRBJ2-7): KAGVTQTPRYLIKTRGQQVTLSCSPISGHRSVSWYQQTPGQGLQFLFEYFSETQRNKGNFPGRFSGRQFSNSRSEMNVSTLELGDSALYLCASSVLGRDSRYEQYFGPGTRLTVT.

This clonotype was recorded many times. J is TRBJ2-1 and V is TRBV20-1; D is unresolved. V shed 1 base and J shed 6 bases, with 7 bases lying between them. Germline V gives CDR1 DFQATT, CDR2 SNEGSKA (reference sequence). The CDR3 sequence is 12 residues long. CDR3 sequence (DNA): TGCAGTGCTAGAGGGATAACCAATGAGCAGTTCTTC. Translation: CSARGITNEQFF.

The J gene is TRBJ1-5, the V gene TRBV7-9; D call uncertain. CDR3 length equals 12 residues. V was cut by 5 bases and J by 4 bases, with 6 bases left in between. Germline V CDR1 and CDR2: SEHNR, FQNEAQ (reference sequence). The CDR3 nucleotides are TGTGCCAGCAGCACAAATAATCAGCCCCAGCATTTT. Translating gives CASSTNNQPQHF.